This T cell receptor (beta chain) was identified in a study of blood T cell repertoires in COVID-19. Only in-frame clones appear in the TCRdb table, and some are missing; sequencing was by immunoSEQ multiplex PCR. Here the sample spans about 120,000 clones, roughly 90% being singletons. Trimming removed 7 bases from V and 2 bases from J, with 10 bases in between. Per germline, CDR1 SGHRS and CDR2 YFSETQ. The CDR3 sequence is 12 residues long. Specimen: peripheral blood. This sequence originates from a man aged 35-49 years with acute or convalescent COVID-19. The chain combines TRBV5-1 with TRBJ2-7, with D possibly matching TRBD2 (5 bases). This CDR3 reads CASSTGTYEQYF. Written as DNA, the CDR3 is TGCGCCAGCTCGACGGGGACCTACGAGCAGTACTTC.